The following is a T cell receptor (beta chain) sequence with its context. Antigen specificity is unknown. One entry per CDR3 protein, called by TCRdb with MiXCR from the 5' RACE reads. The sample has 650,000 to 750,000 distinct CDR3 sequences; 21% are singletons. These data belong to a study of identical twins. Study findings and constraints: Out-of-frame TCR alpha sharing in monozygotic twins exceeded recombination model predictions. An excess of low generation probability was shown by twin-shared out-of-frame alpha sequences.

Germline lookup yields CDR1 MNHEY and CDR2 SVGEGT. Deletions cut 1 base from V and 2 bases from J, with 5 bases between. The CDR3 loop spans 13 amino acids. The data were also submitted as part of a second study, on T cells expressing NK-cell markers. That study reports: Out of eight donors sequenced, seven tested HCMV-seropositive and the remaining one seronegative.

The chain links TRBV6-2 or TRBV6-3 to TRBJ1-2; D ambiguous. Specimen: PBMCs. This clonotype originated in a woman younger than 30 in good health. CDR3 nucleotides: TGTGCCAGCAGTTACTACAAAAACTATGGCTACACCTTC. Its translation is CASSYYKNYGYTF.